Below, one T cell receptor beta chain is given with its context. Its antigen is undetermined. A sample-barcoded 5' primer and a J-beta primer mix were used in a second PCR of roughly 6 to 11 cycles. Each CDR3 protein is one row after TCRdb ran MiXCR on the 5' RACE reads. The table includes 1,800,000 or so distinct CDR3 sequences, about two fifths detected once. This sample was taken from a study of blood T cells in healthy people across ages. Study-wide points: Per million T cells, the diversity of TCR beta decreased roughly linearly as age advanced. Relative to aged donors, long-lived donors carried more naive CD4+ cells and displayed higher diversity.

The V gene end was trimmed by 6 bases and the J gene end by 7 bases; junction bases not matched to a gene: 9. The CDR3 consists of 16 residues. From germline, CDR1 is MNHEY and CDR2 SVGEGT. Sequencing was performed on blood. This receptor was obtained from a human donor in good health. V and J are TRBV6-2 or TRBV6-3 and TRBJ1-6; 10 bases fit TRBD1. CDR3 DNA sequence: TGTGCCAGCAGGCCGGGGTGGACAGGGGGAAATTCACCCCTCCACTTT. Encoded protein: CASRPGWTGGNSPLHF.